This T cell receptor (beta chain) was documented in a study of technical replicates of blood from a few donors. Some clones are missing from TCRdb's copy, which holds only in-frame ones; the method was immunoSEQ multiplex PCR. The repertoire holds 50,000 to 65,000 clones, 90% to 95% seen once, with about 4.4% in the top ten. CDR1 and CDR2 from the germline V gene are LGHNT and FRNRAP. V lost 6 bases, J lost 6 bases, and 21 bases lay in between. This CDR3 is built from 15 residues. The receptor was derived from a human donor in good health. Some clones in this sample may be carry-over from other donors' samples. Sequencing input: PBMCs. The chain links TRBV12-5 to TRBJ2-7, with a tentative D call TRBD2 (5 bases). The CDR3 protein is CASGMVIATQTEQYF. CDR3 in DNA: TGTGCTAGTGGCATGGTCATAGCGACACAAACCGAGCAGTACTTC. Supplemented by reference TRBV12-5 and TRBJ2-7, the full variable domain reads DARVTQTPRHKVTEMGQEVTMRCQPILGHNTVFWYRQTMMQGLELLAYFRNRAPLDDSGMPKDRFSAEMPDATLATLKIQPSEPRDSAVYFCASGMVIATQTEQYFGPGTRLTVT.